Shown below are 32 T cell receptor beta chains from a single sample sequenced in a study of T-cell reconstitution after alpha-beta-depleted transplantation in children. A library of TCRbeta sequences, prepared with unique molecular identifiers, was generated. TCRdb re-called the PCR reads through MiXCR, storing one row per CDR3 protein. The sample records 700,000 to 950,000 distinct CDR3 sequences, roughly 15% being singletons. The starting material was PBMCs, mostly from graft donor cells, obtained 360 days after TCRalphabeta/CD19-depleted stem cell transplant. The receptors derive from a male patient younger than 18 who had a stem cell transplant for acute lymphoblastic leukemia, so the T cells may come from the graft donor.

This clonotype was counted many times. The V call is TRBV9, the J call TRBJ1-1, with D perhaps matching TRBD1 (6 bases). The V gene lost 1 base and the J gene lost 1 base, with 11 bases spanning the gap. The CDR3 is 15 amino acids. CDR1 is SGDLS, CDR2 YYNGEE, per germline. CDR3 sequence (DNA): TGTGCCAGCAGCGTAAGGTCAGGGGAGAACACTGAAGCTTTCTTT. Protein sequence: CASSVRSGENTEAFF.

The V call is TRBV6-5, the J call TRBJ2-1; D is uncertain. The V end lost 0 bases, the J end lost 6 bases, and 15 bases lay between the germline ends. The V gene's germline CDR1 is MNHEY and CDR2 SVGAGI. This CDR3 is 16 amino acids long. The CDR3 nucleotides read TGTGCCAGCAGTTACTCCTCGGACGGTCCCCTCAATGAGCAGTTCTTC. Its protein product is CASSYSSDGPLNEQFF.

V gene TRBV2 combines with J gene TRBJ2-5; D is unresolved. The CDR3 sequence is 12 residues long. Germline values: CDR1 SNHLY, CDR2 FYNNEI. V was cut by 6 bases and J by 6 bases, with 11 bases left in between. CDR3 sequence: CASRKQVQTQYF. Written as DNA, the CDR3 is TGTGCCAGCAGGAAACAAGTGCAGACCCAGTACTTC.

This clonotype was recorded many times. The rearrangement uses TRBV5-1 and TRBJ2-3; no clear D. The germline CDR1 and CDR2 sequences are SGHRS and YFSETQ. The ends were cut back, 2 bases at V and 4 bases at J, with 8 bases in the middle. The CDR3 contains 13 residues. In nucleotides, the CDR3 is TGCGCCAGCAGCTTTTACTACCCAGATACGCAGTATTTT. This sequence encodes CASSFYYPDTQYF.

This clonotype was seen more than once but under ten times. This chain joins TRBV4-2 and TRBJ2-5; 14 nucleotides agree with TRBD2. The CDR3 is 18 amino acids. Germline CDR1 LGHNA, CDR2 YNFKEQ. V lost 4 bases, J lost 2 bases, and 9 bases stayed unmatched. The CDR3 DNA is TGTGCCAGCAGCCCGGGACTAGCGGGAGTAAGGGGGCAAGAGACCCAGTACTTC. This encodes CASSPGLAGVRGQETQYF.

Only a few counts were recorded for this clonotype. The CDR3 bases are TGTGCCATCAGCGCTGGACTAGCGGGAGATTATTTCTTC. Translated, it gives CAISAGLAGDYFF. The chain uses TRBV10-3 and TRBJ2-1; 13 bases match TRBD2. This CDR3 has 13 amino acids. V was pared by 6 bases and J by 16 bases, with 9 bases of the junction left unmatched. CDR1 and CDR2 (germline): ENHRY, SYGVKD.

This clonotype came up a few times. The CDR3 DNA reads as TGTGCCACCAGTGACCCTCGGACAGGGATCTATGGCTACACCTTC. This encodes CATSDPRTGIYGYTF. V is TRBV24-1 and J is TRBJ1-2; TRBD1 agrees at 8 bases. CDR1 is KGHDR and CDR2 is SFDVKD in the germline V gene. V lost 4 bases to trimming and J lost 4 bases; unmatched junction nucleotides: 7. This CDR3 has 15 amino acids.

CDR3 protein: CASSQDPFTSYNEQFF. The CDR3 DNA is TGCGCCAGCAGCCAAGACCCGTTCACCTCCTACAATGAGCAGTTCTTC. The V call is TRBV4-1, the J call TRBJ2-1; no firm D call. CDR3 length equals 16 residues. V dropped 0 bases and J dropped 0 bases, with 9 bases sitting between them. Germline loops: CDR1 MGHRA, CDR2 YSYEKL.

The V call is TRBV10-2, the J call TRBJ1-2; a possible D gene is TRBD1 (6 bases). The germline V gene encodes CDR1 WSHSY and CDR2 SAAADI. V gave up 0 bases and J gave up 5 bases, with 13 bases separating them. The CDR3 runs 15 residues. CDR3 DNA sequence: TGCGCCAGCAGTGAGTCGGCGGGACATCCTTATGGCTACACCTTC. This sequence encodes CASSESAGHPYGYTF.

The rearrangement joins TRBV10-3 to TRBJ2-5, with TRBD2 identical over 8 bases. Per the germline V gene, CDR1 is ENHRY and CDR2 is SYGVKD. Trimming cost V 6 bases and J 4 bases; bases outside gene matches: 7. This CDR3 has 14 amino acids. The CDR3 is CAIRGLGGGETQYF. The CDR3 DNA is TGTGCCATCAGGGGACTAGGAGGAGGAGAGACCCAGTACTTC.

Comments on this clonotype: Germline is not matched at one junction end, which may reflect a read error. This chain connects TRBV4-2 to TRBJ2-5; D may be TRBD1 or TRBD2 (5 bases each). Germline V gene sequence: CDR1 LGHNA, CDR2 YNFKEQ. CDR3 length equals 12 residues. CDR3: CASSQDRDQARF. CDR3 DNA: TGTGCCAGCAGCCAAGACCGGGACCAGGCCCGGTTC.

In its sample, this clonotype was seen a few times. The genes are TRBV10-2 and TRBJ2-1; TRBD2 matches 7 bases. The CDR3 has 18 residues. Per germline, CDR1 WSHSY and CDR2 SAAADI. Trimming removed 2 bases from V and 2 bases from J; junction bases left unmatched: 12. CDR3 amino acids: CASSEIGRLAGPYNEQFF. The CDR3 DNA is TGCGCCAGCAGTGAGATAGGTCGTTTAGCGGGCCCCTACAATGAGCAGTTCTTC.

The chain has TRBV5-1 and TRBJ2-7; 9 nucleotides align to TRBD2. The germline V gene has CDR1 SGHRS and CDR2 YFSETQ. This CDR3 is 15 amino acids long. J gave up 7 bases and V 4 bases, and 12 bases lay outside the gene matches. The CDR3 is CASSPTSGPGEEQYF. DNA for the CDR3: TGCGCCAGCAGCCCGACTAGCGGACCTGGGGAAGAGCAGTACTTC. The variable domain in full, with the rest retrieved from reference TRBV5-1 and TRBJ2-7, is KAGVTQTPRYLIKTRGQQVTLSCSPISGHRSVSWYQQTPGQGLQFLFEYFSETQRNKGNFPGRFSGRQFSNSRSEMNVSTLELGDSALYLCASSPTSGPGEEQYFGPGTRLTVT.

This clonotype showed up just a few times. The CDR3 sequence is CASSRGLAGAVYEQYF. CDR3 in DNA: TGTGCCAGCAGCCGAGGACTAGCGGGAGCCGTCTACGAGCAGTACTTC. This chain uses TRBV12-3 or TRBV12-4 with TRBJ2-7; TRBD2 agrees at 13 bases. The CDR3 has 16 residues. The ends lost 6 bases at V and 3 bases at J; junction bases unmatched: 8.

J is TRBJ1-1 and V is TRBV6-5, with D perhaps TRBD1 (6 bases). V shed 2 bases and J shed 4 bases, with 11 bases lying between them. This CDR3 spans 14 amino acids. The germline CDR1 and CDR2 sequences are MNHEY and SVGAGI. Here the CDR3 DNA reads TGTGCCAGCAGTTACGCGACAGGATTCACTGAAGCTTTCTTT. Protein product: CASSYATGFTEAFF.

This clonotype was seen many times. V and J are TRBV29-1 and TRBJ2-1, with 10 bases fitting TRBD2. CDR1 and CDR2 from the germline V gene are SQVTM and ANQGSEA. The length of the CDR3 is 12 residues. Unmatched junction bases numbered 7, after V lost 4 bases and J lost 13 bases. For the CDR3, the DNA is TGCAGCGTTGGAACTAGCGGGAAGGTCCAGTTCTTC. This codes for CSVGTSGKVQFF.

This sequence joins TRBV5-8 and TRBJ2-3, with 10 nucleotides matching TRBD2. The CDR3 runs to 17 residues. Trimming at V came to 3 bases and at J to 2 bases, leaving 9 bases not matched to a gene. Germline V gene sequence: CDR1 SGHTS, CDR2 YDEGEE. CDR3 DNA: TGTGCCAGCAGCTCCGATTGGACTAGCGGTTCCACAGATACGCAGTATTTT. As protein: CASSSDWTSGSTDTQYF.

The CDR3 sequence: CASSPAGTMNTEAFF. The CDR3 DNA is TGTGCCAGCTCACCCGCAGGGACTATGAACACTGAAGCTTTCTTT. The rearrangement joins TRBV18 to TRBJ1-1, with D tentatively TRBD1 (5 bases). Germline V gives CDR1 KGHSH, CDR2 LQKENI. Trimming removed 3 bases from V and 0 bases from J, with 11 bases in between. The CDR3 length is 15 residues.

This clonotype was detected a few times. This sequence joins TRBV20-1 and TRBJ1-3, with unresolved D. Germline V lookup: CDR1 DFQATT, CDR2 SNEGSKA (reference sequence). Trimming pared 0 bases from V and 2 bases from J, leaving 8 bases between. The CDR3 loop spans 14 amino acids. DNA of the CDR3: TGCAGTGCTAGAGATGATGGGACTGGAAACACCATATATTTT. Its translation is CSARDDGTGNTIYF.

This rearrangement joins TRBV20-1 to TRBJ2-1; no clear D gene. The CDR3 is 8 residues long. From germline, CDR1 is DFQATT and CDR2 SNEGSKA (reference sequence). V was pared by 5 bases and J by 15 bases, with 8 bases between. The CDR3, as DNA: TGCAGTGCTCAAATAGGGTTCTTC. This encodes CSAQIGFF.

The CDR3 sequence: CASSFYSGTATGELFF. In DNA, the CDR3 is TGTGCCAGCAGCTTCTATTCCGGGACGGCCACCGGGGAGCTGTTTTTT. The V gene is TRBV11-2, the J gene TRBJ2-2; D is perhaps TRBD1 or TRBD2 (5 bases each). Germline values: CDR1 SGHAT, CDR2 FQNNGV. Between the trimmed V and J ends, which lost 3 bases and 4 bases, there was a span of 15 bases. This CDR3 contains 16 residues.

The chain uses TRBV5-1 and TRBJ1-1, with TRBD1 as a possible D gene (5 bases). Germline V gene data show CDR1 as SGHRS and CDR2 as YFSETQ. CDR3 length: 15 residues. V was shortened by 5 bases and J by 0 bases, with 14 bases between the two germline ends. DNA of the CDR3: TGCGCCAGCAGGGCTAAGACAGCAGTGAACACTGAAGCTTTCTTT. Amino acid sequence: CASRAKTAVNTEAFF.

This clonotype was seen a handful of times. The chain couples TRBV4-1 to TRBJ2-7, with D possibly matching TRBD1 (6 bases). Trimming removed 4 bases at V and 2 bases at J, with 15 bases between. The germline V gene encodes CDR1 MGHRA and CDR2 YSYEKL. This CDR3 is 15 amino acids long. The CDR3 nucleotides read TGCGCCAGCAGCCCGATACAGGGCTCCCCCTACGAGCAGTACTTC. Encoded protein: CASSPIQGSPYEQYF.

V gene TRBV4-1 combines with J gene TRBJ1-1; the match to TRBD1 covers 8 bases. The CDR3 runs to 15 residues. V shed 4 bases, J shed 11 bases, and the junction held 15 bases outside the gene matches. CDR1 is MGHRA and CDR2 is YSYEKL in the germline V gene. Here the CDR3 reads CASSPYPGQGPWAFF. The CDR3 DNA sequence: TGCGCCAGCAGCCCTTACCCCGGACAGGGTCCCTGGGCTTTCTTT.

This clonotype showed up just a few times. The chain's CDR3 is CASSLVGRGNEKLFF. The DNA for the CDR3 is TGTGCCAGCAGCTTGGTGGGCAGGGGCAATGAAAAACTGTTTTTT. The chain combines TRBV5-6 with TRBJ1-4; D may be TRBD1 (6 bases). The CDR3 runs 15 residues. The V end was cut by 0 bases, the J end by 5 bases, with 11 bases between. The germline CDR1 and CDR2 sequences are SGHDT and YYEEEE.

This clonotype occurred a few times. The chain combines TRBV4-1 with TRBJ2-6, with TRBD2 as a possible D gene (5 bases). V lost 1 base and J 0 bases, leaving 10 bases between the germline ends. Germline CDR1 and CDR2: MGHRA and YSYEKL. This CDR3 has 17 amino acids. The CDR3 loop reads CASSQGSGISGANVLTF. The CDR3 DNA sequence: TGCGCCAGCAGCCAAGGCTCGGGGATCTCTGGGGCCAACGTCCTGACTTTC.

The chain uses TRBV15 and TRBJ2-1, with TRBD2 matching over 7 bases. CDR3 length: 14 residues. Germline V lookup: CDR1 LNHNV, CDR2 YYDKDF (reference sequence). The V gene end was trimmed by 3 bases and the J gene end by 5 bases; junction bases not matched to a gene: 4. The CDR3 DNA follows: TGTGCCACCAGCAGTCTAGCGGCCCACAATGAGCAGTTCTTC. This translates into CATSSLAAHNEQFF.

The V gene is TRBV29-1, the J gene TRBJ1-1; D not resolved. Trimming pared 6 bases from V and 4 bases from J, leaving 15 bases between. Germline V gene data show CDR1 as SQVTM and CDR2 as ANQGSEA. This CDR3 region has 13 residues. The CDR3 region is CSVRDAWGTEAFF. DNA for the CDR3: TGCAGCGTCCGAGACGCATGGGGCACTGAAGCTTTCTTT.

This clonotype has just a few counts. The chain combines TRBV4-1 with TRBJ2-3, with TRBD1 as a possible D gene (5 bases). This CDR3 comprises 17 residues. Germline CDR1 is MGHRA and CDR2 is YSYEKL. V lost 1 base and J lost 7, with 21 bases in between. The CDR3 bases are TGCGCCAGCAGCCAAGGCTTTCAGGGAAGGTCAGGAAATACGCAGTATTTT. Amino acids: CASSQGFQGRSGNTQYF.

This clonotype has more than one count but fewer than ten. The CDR3 reads CASSLGLSPLYNEQFF. DNA of the CDR3: TGTGCCAGCAGTTTAGGTCTTAGCCCTCTTTACAATGAGCAGTTCTTC. The V gene is TRBV12-3 or TRBV12-4, the J gene TRBJ2-1; D gene ambiguous. The CDR3 is 16 residues long. Trimming left V 1 base short and J 4 bases short, with 14 bases between.

This rearrangement joins TRBV6-5 to TRBJ1-1; no definite D call. The germline V gene encodes CDR1 MNHEY and CDR2 SVGAGI. This CDR3 contains 17 residues. V was cut by 2 bases and J by 5 bases, with 21 bases left in between. The CDR3 loop is CASSYPAGGNGETEAFF. CDR3 nucleotide sequence: TGTGCCAGCAGTTACCCCGCAGGAGGAAACGGGGAAACTGAAGCTTTCTTT.

The V and J genes are TRBV15 and TRBJ1-1, with TRBD1 as a possible D gene (5 bases). The CDR3 runs to 16 residues. Trimming pared 2 bases from V and 3 bases from J, leaving 16 bases between. Germline assignment: CDR1 LNHNV and CDR2 YYDKDF (reference sequence). CDR3 residues: CATSRLGREGDTEAFF. The CDR3 nucleotides are TGTGCCACCAGCAGATTGGGGAGGGAAGGGGACACTGAAGCTTTCTTT.